The clone carrying this T cell receptor (beta chain) occurred a few times. What it binds is not known. Expressed TCRB transcripts were sequenced after all isolated RNA was converted to cDNA. Sequenced by immunoSEQ multiplex PCR; TCRdb stores in-frame clones only, minus some. Of hundreds of thousands of clones listed, 12% to 15% are singletons. This specimen comes from a study of beta chain features in type 1 diabetes. Regarding the study as a whole: Whether HLA type affects TCRB rearrangement stayed undetermined in the present work.

The authors obtained over 98% purity in all sorted populations. Sequencing was performed on central memory CD4+ T cells from blood. The receptor was derived from a man aged 25-45 years in good health.

In DNA, the CDR3 is TGTGCCAGCAGTTACTTCGGTAGCACAGATACGCAGTATTTT. It encodes CASSYFGSTDTQYF. This chain uses TRBV6-5 with TRBJ2-3; D gene ambiguous. The germline gives CDR1 MNHEY, CDR2 SVGAGI. The ends were cut back, 1 base at V and 0 bases at J, with 5 bases in the middle. The CDR3 has 14 residues.